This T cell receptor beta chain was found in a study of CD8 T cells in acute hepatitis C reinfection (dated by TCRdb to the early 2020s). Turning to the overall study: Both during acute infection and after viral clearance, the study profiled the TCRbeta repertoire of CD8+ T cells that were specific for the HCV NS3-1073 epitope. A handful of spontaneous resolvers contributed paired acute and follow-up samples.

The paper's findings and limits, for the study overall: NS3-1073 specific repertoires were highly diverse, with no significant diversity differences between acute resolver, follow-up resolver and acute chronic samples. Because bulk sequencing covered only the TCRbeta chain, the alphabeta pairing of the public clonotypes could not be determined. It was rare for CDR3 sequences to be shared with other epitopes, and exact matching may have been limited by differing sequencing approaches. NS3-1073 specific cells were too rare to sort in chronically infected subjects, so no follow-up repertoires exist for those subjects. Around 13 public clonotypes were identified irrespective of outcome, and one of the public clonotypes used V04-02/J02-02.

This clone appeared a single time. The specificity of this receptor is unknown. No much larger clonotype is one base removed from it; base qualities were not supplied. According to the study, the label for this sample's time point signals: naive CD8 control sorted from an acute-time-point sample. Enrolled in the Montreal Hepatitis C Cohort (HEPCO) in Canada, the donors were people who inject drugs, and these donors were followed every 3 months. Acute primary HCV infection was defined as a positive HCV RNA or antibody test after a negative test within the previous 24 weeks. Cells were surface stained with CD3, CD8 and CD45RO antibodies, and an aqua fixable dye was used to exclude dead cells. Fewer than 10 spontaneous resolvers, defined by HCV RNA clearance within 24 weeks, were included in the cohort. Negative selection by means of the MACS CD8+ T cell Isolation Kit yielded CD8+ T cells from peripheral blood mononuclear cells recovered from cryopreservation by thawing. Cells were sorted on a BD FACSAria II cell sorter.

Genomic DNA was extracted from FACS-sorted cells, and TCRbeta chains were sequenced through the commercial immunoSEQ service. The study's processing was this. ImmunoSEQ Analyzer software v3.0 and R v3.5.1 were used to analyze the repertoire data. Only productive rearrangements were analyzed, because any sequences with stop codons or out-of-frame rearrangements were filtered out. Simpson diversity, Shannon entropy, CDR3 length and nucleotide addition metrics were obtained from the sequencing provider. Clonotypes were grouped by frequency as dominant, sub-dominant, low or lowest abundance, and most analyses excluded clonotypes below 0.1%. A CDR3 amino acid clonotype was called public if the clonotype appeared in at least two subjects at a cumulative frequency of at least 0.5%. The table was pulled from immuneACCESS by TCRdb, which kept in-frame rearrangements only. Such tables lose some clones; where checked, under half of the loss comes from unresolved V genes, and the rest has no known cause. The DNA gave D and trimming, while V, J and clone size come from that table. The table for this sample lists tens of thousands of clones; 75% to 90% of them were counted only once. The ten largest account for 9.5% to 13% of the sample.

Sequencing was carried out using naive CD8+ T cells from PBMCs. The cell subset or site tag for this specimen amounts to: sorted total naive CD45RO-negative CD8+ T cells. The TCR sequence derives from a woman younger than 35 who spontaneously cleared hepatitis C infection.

CDR3 loop: CAISDSGRGWSEQFF. The DNA is TGTGCCATCAGTGACAGCGGGAGGGGGTGGAGTGAGCAGTTCTTC. This receptor chain uses TRBV10-3 and TRBJ2-1, with 10 bases matching TRBD2. The CDR1 and CDR2 encoded by the germline V gene are ENHRY and SYGVKD. From its cysteine to its phenylalanine, the CDR3 spans 15 amino acids. The CDR3 DNA has 45 bases and is translated from base 1. The V end gives up 3 bases and the J end 9 bases, leaving 8 bases in the junction not matched to a gene.